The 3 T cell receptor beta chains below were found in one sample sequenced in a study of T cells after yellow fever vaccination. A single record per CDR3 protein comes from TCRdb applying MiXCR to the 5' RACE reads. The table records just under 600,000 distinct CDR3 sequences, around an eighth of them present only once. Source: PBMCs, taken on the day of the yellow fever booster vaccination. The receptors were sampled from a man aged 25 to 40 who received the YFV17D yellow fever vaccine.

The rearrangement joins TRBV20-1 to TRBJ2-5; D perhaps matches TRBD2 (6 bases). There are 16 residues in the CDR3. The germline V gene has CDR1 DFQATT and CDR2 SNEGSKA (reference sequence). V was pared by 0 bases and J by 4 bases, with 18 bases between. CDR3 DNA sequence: TGCAGTGCTAGAGATCAGGCGGGAAGGCGTCCAGAGACCCAGTACTTC. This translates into CSARDQAGRRPETQYF.

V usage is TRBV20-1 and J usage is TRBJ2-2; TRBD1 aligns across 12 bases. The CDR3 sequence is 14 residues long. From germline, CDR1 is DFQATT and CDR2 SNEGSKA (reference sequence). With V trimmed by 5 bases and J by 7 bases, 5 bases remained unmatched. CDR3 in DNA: TGCAGTGCTTGGGACAGGGGGCGCCACGGGGAGCTGTTTTTT. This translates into CSAWDRGRHGELFF.

This CDR3 is CASSLTQGPLGYTF. In nucleotides, the CDR3 is TGTGCCAGCAGCTTAACGCAGGGCCCTCTTGGCTACACCTTC. The genes are TRBV7-9 and TRBJ1-2; tentatively, D is TRBD1 (5 bases). Germline-derived CDR1 and CDR2 are SEHNR and FQNEAQ (reference sequence). Trimming stripped 2 bases from V and 7 bases from J, with 14 bases between. The CDR3 consists of 14 residues.